These 25 T cell receptor beta chains came from one sample sequenced in a study of shared clonotypes between healthy human individuals. Clones were read by immunoSEQ multiplex PCR, and TCRdb kept only the in-frame ones, dropping some. The sample has a few hundred thousand clones; less than 98% are singletons. Material: naive CD4+ T cells sorted from blood. Described subset: CD45RA+ positively selected. The receptors here all came from a woman in her 30s in good health.

V is TRBV6-6 and J is TRBJ2-5, with TRBD1 matching over 9 bases. The DNA end lines up better with TRBJ2-7; the J call may be wrong. The CDR3 is 13 residues long. In germline, CDR1 is MNHNY, CDR2 SVGAGI (reference sequence). CDR3 in DNA: TGTGCCAGCAGAATACAGGGGGCCGCCGAGCAGTACTTC. It encodes CASRIQGAAEQYF.

The V and J genes are TRBV29-1 and TRBJ2-7, with D uncertain. Germline CDR1 and CDR2: SQVTM and ANQGSEA. The CDR3 loop spans 14 amino acids. Trimming left V 4 bases short and J 4 bases short, with 17 bases between. This CDR3 reads CSVVHASLGYEQYF. In DNA, the CDR3 is TGCAGCGTTGTTCACGCCTCCCTGGGGTACGAGCAGTACTTC.

V is TRBV5-4 and J is TRBJ2-7; D might be TRBD2 (6 bases). This CDR3 is 12 amino acids long. Trimming removed 2 bases from V and 7 bases from J, with 10 bases in between. Germline V gene data show CDR1 as SGHNT and CDR2 as YYREEE (reference sequence). The CDR3 coding sequence is TGTGCCAGCAGCTTCTTAGCGGAGGAGCAGTACTTC. It translates to CASSFLAEEQYF.

A single count supports this clone. The chain couples TRBV5-4 to TRBJ2-4, with D perhaps matching TRBD1 (5 bases). Trimming took 4 bases from V and 0 from J, leaving 17 bases between them. This CDR3 is 17 amino acids long. CDR1 and CDR2 (germline): SGHNT, YYREEE (reference sequence). CDR3 bases: TGTGCCAGCAGCCCGCAGGGAATGGCCTTAGCCAAAAACATTCAGTACTTC. Protein: CASSPQGMALAKNIQYF.

The gene calls are TRBV2 and TRBJ2-5, with TRBD2 matching over 10 bases. There are 15 residues in the CDR3. Germline V gene lookup returns CDR1 SNHLY and CDR2 FYNNEI. Trimming removed 4 bases from V and 2 bases from J; junction bases left unmatched: 4. CDR3 loop: CASSGLAGAQETQYF. CDR3 nucleotides: TGTGCCAGCAGTGGCCTAGCGGGAGCTCAAGAGACCCAGTACTTC.

The chain joins TRBV18 to TRBJ2-5; 7 bases are a match to TRBD1. CDR3 size: 15 residues. Germline V gene lookup returns CDR1 KGHSH and CDR2 LQKENI. The junction had 8 bases not matched to a gene; V was cut back by 6 bases and J by 1 base. CDR3 region: CASSPRGTVQETQYF. CDR3 coding DNA: TGTGCCAGCTCCCCGCGAGGGACAGTCCAAGAGACCCAGTACTTC.

This chain connects TRBV28 to TRBJ2-7, with TRBD1 matching over 8 bases. The J segment lost 7 bases and the V segment lost 1 base, leaving 9 bases of the junction unmatched. The CDR3 spans 15 residues. Germline CDR1 MDHEN, CDR2 SYDVKM. CDR3 amino acids: CASSLSPDRVGEQYF. The CDR3 DNA is TGTGCCAGCAGTTTATCCCCGGACAGGGTGGGTGAGCAGTACTTC.

CDR3 coding DNA: TGTGCCAGTAGTAGGGGCGGGACAGGGGACACCGGGGAGCTGTTTTTT. Amino acid sequence: CASSRGGTGDTGELFF. The chain employs TRBV19 and TRBJ2-2, with TRBD1 identical over 10 bases. Germline trimming cut 4 bases from V and 3 bases from J; bases unmatched to any gene: 5. The CDR3 length is 16 residues. Germline CDR1 is LNHDA and CDR2 is SQIVND (reference sequence).

This chain connects TRBV19 to TRBJ1-3, with TRBD1 matching over 8 bases. Per germline, CDR1 LNHDA and CDR2 SQIVND (reference sequence). This CDR3 spans 16 amino acids. With V trimmed by 5 bases and J by 1 base, 7 bases remained unmatched. In nucleotides, the CDR3 is TGTGCCAGTAGTGTTCAGACAGGGGCGTCTGGAAACACCATATATTTT. Amino acid sequence: CASSVQTGASGNTIYF.

This clone came up once. This chain connects TRBV27 to TRBJ2-1, with TRBD2 matching over 9 bases. In germline, CDR1 is MNHEY, CDR2 SMNVEV (reference sequence). The CDR3 length is 15 residues. V lost 4 bases, J lost 10 bases, and 11 bases stayed unmatched. CDR3 sequence: CASSSFGIAGVEQFF. CDR3 nucleotides: TGTGCCAGCAGTTCCTTCGGGATAGCGGGAGTCGAGCAGTTCTTC.

The rearrangement links TRBV6-6 to TRBJ2-7; perhaps TRBD2 as D (5 bases). V was trimmed by 6 bases and J by 2 bases, leaving 20 bases between them. Germline V gene lookup returns CDR1 MNHNY and CDR2 SVGAGI (reference sequence). The CDR3 consists of 16 residues. CDR3 coding DNA: TGTGCCAGCAGCAGTTGGGCCGGGGTGACCACCTACGAGCAGTACTTC. It codes for CASSSWAGVTTYEQYF.

The CDR3 protein is CAIRTGGGDGYTF. The CDR3 DNA reads TGTGCCATCAGGACAGGGGGCGGCGATGGCTACACCTTC. The V and J genes are TRBV10-3 and TRBJ1-2; 10 bases fit TRBD1. The ends lost 6 bases at V and 6 bases at J; junction bases unmatched: 4. Germline lookup yields CDR1 ENHRY and CDR2 SYGVKD. This CDR3 is 13 amino acids long.

The chain combines TRBV7-9 with TRBJ1-2; D uncertain. CDR3 size: 13 residues. V lost 5 bases to trimming and J lost 6 bases, with 13 bases between them. Germline V gene sequence: CDR1 SEHNR, CDR2 FQNEAQ (reference sequence). CDR3 region: CASSLPKGHGYTF. DNA for the CDR3: TGTGCCAGCAGCCTCCCTAAGGGCCATGGCTACACCTTC.

Turning to this clone: Distinct nucleotide sequences in the sample also encode this CDR3. V usage is TRBV9 and J usage is TRBJ2-2; D uncertain. CDR1 SGDLS and CDR2 YYNGEE come from the germline V gene. V was clipped by 0 bases and J by 3 bases, with 6 bases between them. The CDR3 contains 14 residues. In nucleotides, the CDR3 is TGTGCCAGCAGCGTAGAGGGATACACCGGGGAGCTGTTTTTT. It is translated as CASSVEGYTGELFF.

With respect to this clone: A junction boundary mismatches the germline segment, possibly from a read error. The chain carries TRBV5-4 and TRBJ2-3; D possibly uses TRBD1 or TRBD2 (6 bases each). The CDR3 has 13 residues. The V gene's germline CDR1 is SGHNT and CDR2 YYREEE (reference sequence). The CDR3 loop is CASSLDQGRLKLF. Written as DNA, the CDR3 is TGTGCCAGCAGCTTGGACCAGGGGAGGTTAAAGTTGTTT.

The rearrangement links TRBV7-9 to TRBJ2-5; no definite D call. With the DNA end fitting TRBJ2-7 better, the J assignment may be wrong. There are 14 residues in the CDR3. Germline assignment: CDR1 SEHNR and CDR2 FQNEAQ (reference sequence). The CDR3 region has the DNA TGTGCCAGCAGCTTAGAACGACCCGCCTACGAGCAGTACTTC. It yields the protein CASSLERPAYEQYF.

The genes are TRBV18 and TRBJ2-7; 9 bases align to TRBD1. From germline, CDR1 is KGHSH and CDR2 LQKENI. The J segment lost 5 bases and the V segment lost 3 bases, leaving 14 bases of the junction unmatched. The CDR3 sequence is 17 residues long. CDR3 bases: TGTGCCAGCTCACCTTCCGAAGCCGGGACAGGGATGAACGAGCAGTACTTC. Protein product: CASSPSEAGTGMNEQYF.

The chain has TRBV28 and TRBJ2-3; D gene unclear. The CDR3 runs 15 residues. V gave up 5 bases and J gave up 1 base, with 13 bases separating them. From germline, CDR1 is MDHEN and CDR2 SYDVKM. The DNA for the CDR3 is TGTGCCAGCAGTCCGACCCGTCTCGGCACAGATACGCAGTATTTT. It specifies CASSPTRLGTDTQYF.

The rearrangement uses TRBV29-1 and TRBJ2-2, with TRBD2 identical over 8 bases. There are 18 residues in the CDR3. Germline lookup yields CDR1 SQVTM and CDR2 ANQGSEA. The V segment lost 5 bases and the J segment 3 bases; nucleotides outside the gene matches: 17. The CDR3 loop is CSVKGAGGPSLHTGELFF. CDR3 nucleotide sequence: TGCAGCGTTAAAGGGGCGGGAGGCCCCTCTTTGCACACCGGGGAGCTGTTTTTT.

The CDR3 region is CASSFDPTATEAFF. As DNA, the CDR3 is TGTGCCAGCAGTTTTGACCCGACGGCCACTGAAGCTTTCTTT. This rearrangement joins TRBV27 to TRBJ1-1; unclear D gene. Germline V gene lookup returns CDR1 MNHEY and CDR2 SMNVEV (reference sequence). CDR3 length: 14 amino acids. The V end lost 3 bases, the J end lost 4 bases, and 12 bases lay between the germline ends.

The chain couples TRBV28 to TRBJ1-2; D is unresolved. The germline V and J ends were trimmed by 3 bases and 8 bases, with 16 bases remaining between them. In germline, CDR1 is MDHEN, CDR2 SYDVKM. The CDR3 consists of 14 residues. CDR3 coding DNA: TGTGCCAGCAGTTTTCAGTCAGGAGGCGGCGGCTACACCTTC. This sequence encodes CASSFQSGGGGYTF.

This chain connects TRBV27 to TRBJ2-7, with D maybe TRBD1 (5 bases). The V gene's germline CDR1 is MNHEY and CDR2 SMNVEV (reference sequence). The V end lost 5 bases, the J end lost 3 bases, and 11 bases lay between the germline ends. This CDR3 is 13 amino acids long. Written as DNA, the CDR3 is TGTGCCAGCAGTGGGGCAGGACACTACGAGCAGTACTTC. It codes for CASSGAGHYEQYF.

This chain joins TRBV28 and TRBJ2-4, with D perhaps TRBD1 or TRBD2 (5 bases each). The V end lost 2 bases, the J end lost 9 bases, and 14 bases lay between the germline ends. From germline, CDR1 is MDHEN and CDR2 SYDVKM. The CDR3 covers 14 residues. The CDR3 sequence is CASSLGGLVGIQYF. CDR3 nucleotides: TGTGCCAGCAGTTTAGGGGGATTGGTGGGCATTCAGTACTTC. The full variable domain, rest sourced from reference TRBV28 and TRBJ2-4, is DVKVTQSSRYLVKRTGEKVFLECVQDMDHENMFWYRQDPGLGLRLIYFSYDVKMKEKGDIPEGYSVSREKKERFSLILESASTNQTSMYLCASSLGGLVGIQYFGAGTRLSVL.

V usage is TRBV2 and J usage is TRBJ1-3; 9 bases line up with TRBD1. The germline CDR1 and CDR2 sequences are SNHLY and FYNNEI. The J segment lost 3 bases and the V segment lost 5 bases, leaving 5 bases of the junction unmatched. The CDR3 extends over 15 amino acids. The CDR3 DNA reads TGTGCCAGCAGTATACAGGGGGCATATGGAAACACCATATATTTT. It yields the protein CASSIQGAYGNTIYF.

The V and J genes are TRBV28 and TRBJ2-1; 8 bases are shared with TRBD2. The CDR3 is made up of 18 amino acids. Germline trimming cut 6 bases from V and 2 bases from J; bases unmatched to any gene: 15. Germline CDR1 and CDR2: MDHEN and SYDVKM. Here the CDR3 reads CASRVRTGGPRAYNEQFF. CDR3 in DNA: TGTGCCAGCAGAGTCCGAACGGGAGGGCCTAGGGCCTACAATGAGCAGTTCTTC.